This paragraph covers one T cell receptor beta chain sequence. This sample was included in a study of control samples from healthy donors and cancer patients. Generated by immunoSEQ multiplex PCR, the TCRdb table keeps only in-frame clones and is missing some. The profile shows hundreds of thousands of clones, around nine tenths of them singletons. V was pared by 0 bases and J by 0 bases, with 6 bases between. Germline V CDR1 and CDR2: MNHNY, SVGAGI (reference sequence). The CDR3 consists of 15 residues. The chain carries TRBV6-6 and TRBJ1-5; D is uncertain. The receptor was derived from a man in his forties or fifties with head and neck cancer. Sequences were obtained from PBMCs. The CDR3 loop reads CASSYSAVSNQPQHF. DNA for the CDR3: TGTGCCAGCAGTTACTCGGCGGTTAGCAATCAGCCCCAGCATTTT.